This TCR beta chain was recovered during a study of blood T cell repertoires in COVID-19. Looking at the study overall: PBMCs, B-cell-depleted T cells, or T cells provided the cDNA or gDNA that made up the material.

V was trimmed by 4 bases and J by 0 bases, leaving 16 bases between them. The CDR3 extends over 17 amino acids. Germline CDR1 SGHTA, CDR2 FQGNSA. Authors' data handling: Estimated nucleated cell counts came from reference gene primer amplification. Some clones are missing from TCRdb's copy, which holds only in-frame ones; the method was immunoSEQ multiplex PCR. V, J and clone size derive from that table, while D and trimming were established from the DNA sequence. The data hold 320,000 or so clones, with approximately 81% observed a single time. Clinical history as reported by participants underpinned cohort assignment. This clone has just a few counts.

The clonotype originates from a woman aged 30 to 39 who had been exposed to COVID-19. V gene TRBV7-2 combines with J gene TRBJ1-5; D is ambiguous. Input material: PBMCs or T cells enriched from blood (not recorded which). The DNA for the CDR3 is TGTGCCAGCAGCTCCAAGTCGGGTTTCTATAGCAATCAGCCCCAGCATTTT. Translation: CASSSKSGFYSNQPQHF.